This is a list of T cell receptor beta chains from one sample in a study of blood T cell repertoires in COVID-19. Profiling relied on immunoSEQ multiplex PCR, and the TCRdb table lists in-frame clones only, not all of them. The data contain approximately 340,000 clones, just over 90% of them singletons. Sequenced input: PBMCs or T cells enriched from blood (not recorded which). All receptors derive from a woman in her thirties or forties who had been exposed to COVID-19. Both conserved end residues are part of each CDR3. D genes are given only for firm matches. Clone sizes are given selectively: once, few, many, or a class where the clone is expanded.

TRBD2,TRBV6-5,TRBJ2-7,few,CASSTSSGGPYEQYF,TGTGCCAGCAGTACTTCCTCGGGGGGGCCCTACGAGCAGTACTTC
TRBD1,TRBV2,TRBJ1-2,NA,CASRNDREYGYTF,TGTGCCAGCAGGAACGACAGGGAGTATGGCTACACCTTC
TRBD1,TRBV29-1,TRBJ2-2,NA,CSVAPRGQGSGELFF,TGCAGCGTGGCTCCCCGCGGACAGGGTTCCGGGGAGCTGTTTTTT
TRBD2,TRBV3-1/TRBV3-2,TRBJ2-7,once,CASSQDNPLAGTYEQYF,TGTGCCAGCAGCCAAGATAACCCTCTAGCGGGAACCTACGAGCAGTACTTC
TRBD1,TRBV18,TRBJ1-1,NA,CASSLKTGDTEAFF,TGTGCCAGCTCACTTAAGACAGGGGACACTGAAGCTTTCTTT
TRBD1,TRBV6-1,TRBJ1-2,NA,CASRDDRGPNYGYTF,TGTGCCAGCAGGGATGACAGGGGCCCTAACTATGGCTACACCTTC
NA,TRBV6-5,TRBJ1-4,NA,CASNRVNEKLFF,TGTGCCAGCAACCGGGTAAATGAAAAACTGTTTTTT
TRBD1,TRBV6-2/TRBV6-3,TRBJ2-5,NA,CASSWDSGIQETQYF,TGTGCCAGCAGTTGGGACAGTGGTATCCAAGAGACCCAGTACTTC
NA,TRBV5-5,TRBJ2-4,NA,CASSLTGSQAKNIQYF,TGTGCCAGCAGCTTGACGGGTTCCCAAGCCAAAAACATTCAGTACTTC
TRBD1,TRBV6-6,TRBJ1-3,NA,CASNRQGVEGNTIYF,TGTGCCAGCAATCGACAGGGGGTAGAGGGAAACACCATATATTTT
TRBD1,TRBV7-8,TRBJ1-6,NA,CASSLTGAPNSPLHF,TGTGCCAGCAGCTTGACAGGGGCTCCCAATTCACCCCTCCACTTT
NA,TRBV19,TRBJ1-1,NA,CASSIQGTNTEAFF,TGTGCCAGTAGTATACAGGGAACGAACACTGAAGCTTTCTTT
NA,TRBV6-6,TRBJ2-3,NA,CASSYGLRRAQDTQYF,TGTGCCAGCAGTTACGGCCTCAGGAGGGCCCAAGATACGCAGTATTTT
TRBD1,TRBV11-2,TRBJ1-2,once,CASSLGQTYGYTF,TGTGCCAGCAGCCTGGGACAGACCTATGGCTACACCTTC
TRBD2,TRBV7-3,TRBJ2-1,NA,CASSLRAGGRRNEQFF,TGTGCCAGCAGCTTAAGGGCGGGAGGGCGGAGGAATGAGCAGTTCTTC
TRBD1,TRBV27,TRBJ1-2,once,CASSFLDRASYTF,TGTGCCAGCTCATTCTTAGACAGGGCGAGCTACACCTTC
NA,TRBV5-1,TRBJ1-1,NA,CASSLDSPMNTEAFF,TGCGCCAGCAGCTTGGACAGCCCGATGAACACTGAAGCTTTCTTT
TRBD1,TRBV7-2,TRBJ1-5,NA,CASSRPVTGAFHNQPQHF,TGTGCCAGCAGTCGCCCGGTGACAGGGGCATTTCACAATCAGCCCCAGCATTTT